The T cell receptor (beta chain) described here comes from a study of blood T cell repertoires in COVID-19. In the study overall: There were acute and convalescent COVID-19 samples, and they came from the United States, Italy and Spain. PBMCs, B-cell-depleted T cells, or T cells provided the cDNA or gDNA that made up the material.

Data came from immunoSEQ multiplex PCR; TCRdb stores just in-frame clones and leaves some out. The table records approximately 72,000 clones, 84% of them present only once. V was pared by 6 bases and J by 1 base, with 9 bases of the junction left unmatched. CDR3 length equals 18 residues. The germline CDR1 and CDR2 sequences are SGHNT and YYREEE (reference sequence). This sequence originates from a man in his fifties with active COVID-19. The sequenced material came from peripheral blood. V usage is TRBV5-4 and J usage is TRBJ2-3; TRBD2 matches 15 bases. The chain's CDR3 is CASKGGTSGRSGTDTQYF. The CDR3 nucleotides are TGTGCCAGCAAGGGGGGGACTAGCGGGAGGTCGGGCACAGATACGCAGTATTTT.